The 25 T cell receptor beta chains presented below share a single source sample, sequenced in a study of blood T cell repertoires in COVID-19. Data came from immunoSEQ multiplex PCR; TCRdb stores just in-frame clones and leaves some out. The sample records 200,000 to 250,000 clones, 80% to 90% being singletons. Sequencing was done on a sample of PBMCs or T cells enriched from blood (not recorded which). The origin of the receptors is a young woman who had been exposed to COVID-19.

The chain uses TRBV29-1 and TRBJ1-1; D possibly corresponds to TRBD1 (5 bases). This CDR3 region has 13 residues. Germline V CDR1 and CDR2: SQVTM, ANQGSEA. The V gene lost 5 bases and the J gene lost 1 base, with 11 bases spanning the gap. CDR3 sequence: CSVRRQGNTEAFF. As DNA, the CDR3 is TGCAGCGTTCGGCGGCAGGGGAACACTGAAGCTTTCTTT.

This clone was seen a single time. The gene calls are TRBV18 and TRBJ1-1; no firm D call. CDR1 is KGHSH and CDR2 is LQKENI in the germline V gene. The CDR3 length is 12 residues. Trimming pared 1 base from V and 5 bases from J, leaving 5 bases between. CDR3 nucleotide sequence: TGTGCCAGCTCACCACTTATAACTGAAGCTTTCTTT. Translated: CASSPLITEAFF. Combining the CDR3 with reference TRBV18 and TRBJ1-1 gives the whole variable domain NAGVMQNPRHLVRRRGQEARLRCSPMKGHSHVYWYRQLPEEGLKFMVYLQKENIIDESGMPKERFSAEFPKEGPSILRIQQVVRGDSAAYFCASSPLITEAFFGQGTRLTVV.

Worth noting for this clone: Lacking the conserved final phenylalanine or tryptophan, this CDR3 likely reflects a read error. The limits of the CDR3 on the DNA are not certain, so only TCRdb's listed CDR3 is given. This rearrangement joins TRBV30 to TRBJ1-2; the D segment call TRBD1 is taken from the table without a DNA check. The CDR3 is 12 amino acids long, termini counted. Germline CDR1 is GTSNPN and CDR2 is SVGIG (reference sequence). CDR3 sequence reads: CAWSAGTGSMRS.

The V gene is TRBV4-2, the J gene TRBJ1-2; TRBD1 aligns across 12 bases. CDR1 and CDR2 from the germline V gene are LGHNA and YNFKEQ. Trimming took 0 bases from V and 8 from J; bases not matched to a gene: 4. The CDR3 length is 15 residues. Here the CDR3 DNA reads TGTGCCAGCAGCCAAGAAGGGACAGGGGGCCAAGGCTACACCTTC. Amino acids: CASSQEGTGGQGYTF.

This chain joins TRBV18 and TRBJ1-6; D is unresolved. Germline V gives CDR1 KGHSH, CDR2 LQKENI. This CDR3 is 20 amino acids long. Trimming left V 6 bases short and J 7 bases short, with 31 bases between. CDR3 residues: CASSLKLVTFDFAGNSPLHF. The CDR3 DNA follows: TGTGCCAGCTCCTTAAAACTCGTGACTTTCGACTTTGCGGGGAATTCACCCCTCCACTTT.

The genes are TRBV27 and TRBJ2-1; 12 nucleotides line up with TRBD2. V lost 2 bases to trimming and J lost 8 bases; unmatched junction nucleotides: 4. Germline V lookup: CDR1 MNHEY, CDR2 SMNVEV (reference sequence). This CDR3 is built from 15 residues. CDR3 bases: TGTGCCAGCAGTTTAATGACTAGCGGGAGTGATGAGCAGTTCTTC. Translated: CASSLMTSGSDEQFF.

The gene calls are TRBV3-1 (or the pseudogene TRBV3-2) and TRBJ1-3, with D uncertain. Between the trimmed V and J ends, which lost 5 bases and 4 bases, there was a span of 9 bases. This CDR3 region has 13 residues. The germline V gene encodes CDR1 LGHDT and CDR2 YNNKEL (reference sequence). CDR3 sequence reads: CASSIPRGNTIYF. CDR3 nucleotides: TGTGCCAGCAGCATCCCTCGGGGAAACACCATATATTTT.

As DNA, the CDR3 is TGCGCCAGCAGCCAGGCCGGGTTGGAAGGCGGTCAGCCCCAGCATTTT. The encoded protein is CASSQAGLEGGQPQHF. The rearrangement uses TRBV4-1 and TRBJ1-5, with D unclear. Germline assignment: CDR1 MGHRA and CDR2 YSYEKL. The CDR3 length is 16 residues. V was clipped by 3 bases and J by 6 bases, with 18 bases between them.

This chain uses TRBV5-5 with TRBJ2-5, with D unclear. V was pared by 5 bases and J by 0 bases, with 20 bases between. The germline V gene encodes CDR1 SGHKS and CDR2 YYEKEE (reference sequence). There are 17 residues in the CDR3. The chain's CDR3 is CASSSRFWQAYQETQYF. The CDR3 coding sequence is TGTGCCAGCAGTTCCCGGTTTTGGCAGGCATACCAAGAGACCCAGTACTTC.

The V call is TRBV10-1, the J call TRBJ2-3; perhaps TRBD2 as D (5 bases). This CDR3 is built from 16 residues. With 0 bases removed from V and 2 bases from J, the gap between germline ends came to 12 bases. Germline assignment: CDR1 WNHNN and CDR2 SYGVQD (reference sequence). The CDR3 spells CASSESRTFFTDTQYF. Here the CDR3 DNA reads TGCGCCAGCAGTGAGTCGAGGACTTTTTTCACAGATACGCAGTATTTT.

The chain joins TRBV6-5 to TRBJ1-1, with 7 bases aligning to TRBD1. V lost 4 bases and J lost 6; bases outside the gene matches: 8. Germline V gene sequence: CDR1 MNHEY, CDR2 SVGAGI. The CDR3 is 14 residues long. The CDR3, as DNA: TGTGCCAGCAGTTCCGACAGGGTACAAGCTGAAGCTTTCTTT. Its translation is CASSSDRVQAEAFF.

The gene calls are TRBV15 and TRBJ2-7, with 7 nucleotides matching TRBD2. V shed 0 bases and J 4 bases; nucleotides not matched to a gene: 15. The germline V gene encodes CDR1 LNHNV and CDR2 YYDKDF (reference sequence). There are 18 residues in the CDR3. The chain's CDR3 is CATSRDPPGGGTTYEQYF. DNA for the CDR3: TGTGCCACCAGCAGAGACCCCCCTGGGGGGGGAACAACTTACGAGCAGTACTTC.

The chain employs TRBV10-2 and TRBJ2-5, with 7 bases matching TRBD2. Germline CDR1 and CDR2: WSHSY and SAAADI. CDR3 length: 14 amino acids. The V segment lost 2 bases and the J segment 5 bases; nucleotides outside the gene matches: 5. In DNA form, the CDR3 reads TGCGCCAGCAGTGAGGGCGGGAGATCGGAGACCCAGTACTTC. It is translated as CASSEGGRSETQYF.

This rearrangement joins TRBV2 to TRBJ2-2; 7 bases are a match to TRBD2. The trim removed 6 bases at V and 6 bases at J, leaving 4 bases unmatched. Germline V gene sequence: CDR1 SNHLY, CDR2 FYNNEI. The CDR3 runs 13 residues. The CDR3: CASSRGGSGELFF. The CDR3 DNA follows: TGTGCCAGCAGCCGGGGAGGGTCCGGGGAGCTGTTTTTT. The variable domain in full, with the rest retrieved from reference TRBV2 and TRBJ2-2, is EPEVTQTPSHQVTQMGQEVILRCVPISNHLYFYWYRQILGQKVEFLVSFYNNEISEKSEIFDDQFSVERPDGSNFTLKIRSTKLEDSAMYFCASSRGGSGELFFGEGSRLTVL.

The V gene is TRBV4-1, the J gene TRBJ2-7; TRBD1 agrees at 10 bases. This CDR3 comprises 16 residues. The germline V gene encodes CDR1 MGHRA and CDR2 YSYEKL. V shed 4 bases and J 1 base; nucleotides not matched to a gene: 7. The CDR3 spells CASSPRGTGASYEQYF. In DNA, the CDR3 is TGCGCCAGCAGCCCACGGGGGACAGGGGCTTCCTACGAGCAGTACTTC.

The chain joins TRBV2 to TRBJ2-1; D gene ambiguous. This CDR3 contains 12 residues. With 4 bases removed from V and 7 bases from J, the gap between germline ends came to 8 bases. CDR1 and CDR2 from the germline V gene are SNHLY and FYNNEI. The CDR3 region has the DNA TGTGCCAGCAGTGCGGAGATTAATGAGCAGTTCTTC. It codes for CASSAEINEQFF.

The V gene is TRBV29-1, the J gene TRBJ1-2; D uncertain. CDR3 length equals 12 residues. V was trimmed by 7 bases and J by 4 bases, leaving 13 bases between them. CDR1 is SQVTM, CDR2 ANQGSEA, per germline. CDR3 bases: TGCAGCGCCCGACGGTCTAGCTATGGCTACACCTTC. This sequence encodes CSARRSSYGYTF.

The V gene is TRBV10-1, the J gene TRBJ2-2; 7 bases fit TRBD1. This CDR3 is built from 14 residues. The trim removed 6 bases at V and 0 bases at J, leaving 1 base unmatched. Germline values: CDR1 WNHNN, CDR2 SYGVQD (reference sequence). The CDR3 loop reads CASRGQPNTGELFF. The CDR3 nucleotides read TGCGCCAGCAGGGGACAGCCGAACACCGGGGAGCTGTTTTTT.

CDR3 sequence reads: CSVAHAGGPLEQYF. The DNA of the CDR3 is TGCAGCGTGGCCCATGCGGGAGGGCCACTCGAGCAGTACTTC. The J gene is TRBJ2-7, the V gene TRBV29-1; 9 positions agree with TRBD2. This CDR3 region has 14 residues. Trimming removed 6 bases from V and 6 bases from J; junction bases left unmatched: 12. Germline V gene lookup returns CDR1 SQVTM and CDR2 ANQGSEA.

The rearrangement joins TRBV27 to TRBJ2-3; 14 bases fit TRBD2. The germline gives CDR1 MNHEY, CDR2 SMNVEV (reference sequence). This CDR3 has 18 amino acids. V trimming: 1 base; J trimming: 3 bases; junction bases outside the gene matches: 6. The CDR3 coding sequence is TGTGCCAGCAGTTTATTGACTAGCGGGAGGGCCGGGACAGATACGCAGTATTTT. Translating gives CASSLLTSGRAGTDTQYF.

V is TRBV14 and J is TRBJ1-1, with 9 bases that match TRBD1. V lost 4 bases to trimming and J lost 1 base; unmatched junction nucleotides: 10. The CDR3 spans 17 residues. CDR1 is SGHDN, CDR2 FVKESK, per germline. The CDR3 sequence: CASSRLDRGLENTEAFF. The DNA of the CDR3 is TGTGCCAGCAGCCGCCTGGACAGGGGCTTGGAGAACACTGAAGCTTTCTTT.

V gene TRBV6-2 or TRBV6-3 combines with J gene TRBJ2-3, with 13 bases matching TRBD2. Trimming at V came to 5 bases and at J to 4 bases, leaving 6 bases not matched to a gene. The CDR3 consists of 16 residues. The germline V gene encodes CDR1 MNHEY and CDR2 SVGEGT. This chain's CDR3 is CASSHGLAGDSDTQYF. CDR3 in DNA: TGTGCCAGCAGTCACGGACTAGCGGGAGATTCAGATACGCAGTATTTT.

CDR3 DNA sequence: TGTGCCACCAAATTTTCCGGGACTAGCGGGGATGAGCAGTTCTTC. Protein sequence: CATKFSGTSGDEQFF. V is TRBV6-5 and J is TRBJ2-1, with TRBD2 matching 13 bases. The V and J ends lost 10 bases and 8 bases, in that order; junction bases with no gene match: 11. The CDR3 extends over 15 amino acids. The germline V gene has CDR1 MNHEY and CDR2 SVGAGI.

The rearrangement joins TRBV4-1 to TRBJ2-1, with D possibly matching TRBD1 (5 bases). Germline CDR1 reads MGHRA; CDR2 reads YSYEKL. The CDR3 extends over 14 amino acids. Trimming stripped 3 bases from V and 5 bases from J, with 11 bases between. The CDR3: CASSHPGFNNEQFF. CDR3 nucleotide sequence: TGCGCCAGCAGCCATCCAGGGTTTAACAATGAGCAGTTCTTC.

The genes are TRBV29-1 and TRBJ2-2; 10 nucleotides agree with TRBD2. The germline V gene has CDR1 SQVTM and CDR2 ANQGSEA. This CDR3 contains 15 residues. J was trimmed by 5 bases and V by 7 bases; bases with no gene match: 10. DNA of the CDR3: TGCAGCGCCGCCCACCTAGCGGGAGTGACCGGGGAGCTGTTTTTT. Its protein is CSAAHLAGVTGELFF.